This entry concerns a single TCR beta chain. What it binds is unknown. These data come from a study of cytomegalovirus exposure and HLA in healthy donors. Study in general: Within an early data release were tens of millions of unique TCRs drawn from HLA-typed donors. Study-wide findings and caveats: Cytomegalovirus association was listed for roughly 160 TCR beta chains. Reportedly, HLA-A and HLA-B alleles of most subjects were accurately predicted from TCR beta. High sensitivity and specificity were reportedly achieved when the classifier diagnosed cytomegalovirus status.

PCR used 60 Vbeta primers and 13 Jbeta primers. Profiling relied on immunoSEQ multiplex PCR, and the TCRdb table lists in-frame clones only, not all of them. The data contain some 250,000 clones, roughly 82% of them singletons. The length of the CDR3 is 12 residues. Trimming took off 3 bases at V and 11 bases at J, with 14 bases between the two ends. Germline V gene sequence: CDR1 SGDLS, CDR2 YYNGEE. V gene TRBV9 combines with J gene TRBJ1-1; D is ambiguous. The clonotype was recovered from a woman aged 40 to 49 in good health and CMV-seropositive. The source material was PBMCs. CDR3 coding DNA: TGTGCCAGCAGCGGGTCCGGGAAGGAGGCTTTCTTT. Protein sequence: CASSGSGKEAFF.